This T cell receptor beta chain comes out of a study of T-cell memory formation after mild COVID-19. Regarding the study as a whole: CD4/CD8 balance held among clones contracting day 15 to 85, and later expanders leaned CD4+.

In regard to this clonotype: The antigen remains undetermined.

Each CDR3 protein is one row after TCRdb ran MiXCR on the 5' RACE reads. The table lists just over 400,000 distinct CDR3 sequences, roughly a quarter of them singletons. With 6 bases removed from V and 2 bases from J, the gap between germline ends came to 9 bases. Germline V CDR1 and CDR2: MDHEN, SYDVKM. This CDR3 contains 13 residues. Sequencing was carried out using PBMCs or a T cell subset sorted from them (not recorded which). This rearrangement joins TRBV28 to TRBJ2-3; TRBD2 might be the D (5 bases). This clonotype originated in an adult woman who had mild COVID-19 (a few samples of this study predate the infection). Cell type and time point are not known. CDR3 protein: CASRAGNTDTQYF. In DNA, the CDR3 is TGTGCCAGCAGGGCCGGGAACACAGATACGCAGTATTTT.